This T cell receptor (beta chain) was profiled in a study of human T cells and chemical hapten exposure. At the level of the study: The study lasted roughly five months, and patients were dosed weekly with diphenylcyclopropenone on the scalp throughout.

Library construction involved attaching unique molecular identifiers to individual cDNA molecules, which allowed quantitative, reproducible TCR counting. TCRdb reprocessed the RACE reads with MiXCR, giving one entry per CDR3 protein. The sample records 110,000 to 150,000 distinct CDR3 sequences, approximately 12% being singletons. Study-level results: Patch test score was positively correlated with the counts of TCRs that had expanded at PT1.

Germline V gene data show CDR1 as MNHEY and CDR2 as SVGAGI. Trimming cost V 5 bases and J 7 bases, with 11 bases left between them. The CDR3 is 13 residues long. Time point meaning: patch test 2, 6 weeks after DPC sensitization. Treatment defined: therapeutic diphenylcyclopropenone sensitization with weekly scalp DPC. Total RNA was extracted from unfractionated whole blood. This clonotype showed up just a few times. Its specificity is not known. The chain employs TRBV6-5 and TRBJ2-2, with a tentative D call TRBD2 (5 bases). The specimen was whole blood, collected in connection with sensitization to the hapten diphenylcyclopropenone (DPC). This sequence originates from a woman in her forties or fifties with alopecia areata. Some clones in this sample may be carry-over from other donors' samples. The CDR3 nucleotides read TGTGCCAGCAGTCTCGAGAGGGTCGGGGAGCTGTTTTTT. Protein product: CASSLERVGELFF.